These 9 T cell receptor beta chains came from one sample sequenced in a study of T cell changes during pregnancy in multiple sclerosis. Libraries were prepared by immunoSEQ multiplex PCR; TCRdb keeps only in-frame clonotypes and omits some of them. The top ten clones hold approximately 3.4% of a sample with tens of thousands of clones, less than 90% of them seen once. The source material was peripheral blood, sampled before pregnancy. These receptors were taken from a female donor with multiple sclerosis, enrolled in a pregnancy study.

This clone appeared once. This sequence joins TRBV5-5 and TRBJ2-7; 9 bases are a match to TRBD1. V lost 0 bases to trimming and J lost 6 bases; unmatched junction nucleotides: 7. Germline V gives CDR1 SGHKS, CDR2 YYEKEE (reference sequence). CDR3 length: 15 amino acids. The CDR3: CASSLGQGVIAEQYF. CDR3 nucleotides: TGTGCCAGCAGCTTGGGACAGGGGGTTATCGCCGAGCAGTACTTC.

The rearrangement uses TRBV7-9 and TRBJ1-5; TRBD1 aligns across 11 bases. Germline V CDR1 and CDR2: SEHNR, FQNEAQ (reference sequence). The J segment lost 0 bases and the V segment lost 3 bases, leaving 10 bases of the junction unmatched. The CDR3 length is 19 residues. CDR3 amino acids: CASSFETGTGGSSNQPQHF. The CDR3 DNA follows: TGTGCCAGCAGCTTTGAAACCGGGACAGGGGGATCTAGCAATCAGCCCCAGCATTTT.

With respect to this clone: Other nucleotide sequences in the sample specify the same CDR3. This chain joins TRBV5-1 and TRBJ2-5; D not resolved. The length of the CDR3 is 13 residues. With 2 bases removed from V and 5 bases from J, the gap between germline ends came to 10 bases. Looked up from germline, CDR1 is SGHRS and CDR2 is YFSETQ. For the CDR3, the DNA is TGCGCCAGCAGCTTTGTACAGCAGGAGACCCAGTACTTC. Its translation is CASSFVQQETQYF.

The rearrangement links TRBV6-5 to TRBJ2-5; D perhaps matches TRBD2 (6 bases). Between the trimmed V and J ends, which lost 5 bases and 2 bases, there was a span of 15 bases. Per germline, CDR1 MNHEY and CDR2 SVGAGI. The CDR3 contains 15 residues. CDR3 DNA sequence: TGTGCCAGCAGTCATCTGGCGGGATGGCAAGAGACCCAGTACTTC. This encodes CASSHLAGWQETQYF.

The J gene is TRBJ2-7, the V gene TRBV4-2; 7 bases match TRBD2. Germline CDR1 is LGHNA and CDR2 is YNFKEQ. Losses at the gene ends were 8 bases for V and 6 bases for J; bases not matched to a gene: 4. The CDR3 length is 11 residues. The CDR3 sequence is CASSGLVEQYF. The CDR3 DNA is TGTGCCAGCTCAGGACTAGTCGAGCAGTACTTC.

The chain combines TRBV4-3 with TRBJ2-7, with 9 positions matching TRBD1. The V segment lost 4 bases and the J segment 4 bases; nucleotides outside the gene matches: 5. The CDR3 spans 14 residues. CDR1 is LGHNA and CDR2 is YSLEER in the germline V gene. The DNA of the CDR3 is TGCGCCAGCAGCCCGGGACAGGGAAGATACGAGCAGTACTTC. The encoded protein is CASSPGQGRYEQYF.

The chain recombines TRBV5-1 with TRBJ2-5; 7 bases map to TRBD1. Germline loops: CDR1 SGHRS, CDR2 YFSETQ. The CDR3 totals 14 residues. With V trimmed by 2 bases and J by 2 bases, 3 bases remained unmatched. CDR3 in amino acids: CASSFTGDQETQYF. Written as DNA, the CDR3 is TGCGCCAGCAGCTTCACAGGGGATCAAGAGACCCAGTACTTC.

The V call is TRBV19, the J call TRBJ1-1, with D uncertain. The V gene lost 3 bases and the J gene lost 1 base, with 9 bases spanning the gap. The CDR3 contains 14 residues. Germline V gene sequence: CDR1 LNHDA, CDR2 SQIVND (reference sequence). CDR3 nucleotides: TGTGCCAGTAGTATTCCAGGTTGGAACACTGAAGCTTTCTTT. Its protein product is CASSIPGWNTEAFF.

This clone came up once. V and J are TRBV29-1 and TRBJ1-5; D possibly corresponds to TRBD1 (5 bases). V shed 4 bases and J shed 7 bases, with 11 bases lying between them. The CDR3 totals 12 residues. From germline, CDR1 is SQVTM and CDR2 ANQGSEA. CDR3 residues: CSVAGEGQPQHF. CDR3 sequence (DNA): TGCAGCGTTGCGGGGGAAGGACAGCCCCAGCATTTT.